The rows below give T cell receptor beta chains drawn from one sample of a study of beta chain features in type 1 diabetes. Assay: immunoSEQ multiplex PCR; the TCRdb copy retains only in-frame clones and omits some. The profile shows roughly 350,000 clones, around 9.6% of them singletons. Sequenced material: central memory CD4+ T cells from blood. Receptor source: a man aged 25-40 years with type 1 diabetes. Each CDR3 is given with its conserved first and last residue. A D gene is named only where the DNA matches it firmly. For some rows the clone size is stated as once, few or many, or as a class when expanded; others skip it.

V,D,J,size,DNA,CDR3
TRBV5-1,-,TRBJ2-7,-,TGCGCCAGCGGCCCTGAGGTGGAGACCTACGAGCAGTACTTC,CASGPEVETYEQYF
TRBV5-6,-,TRBJ2-3,-,TGTGCCAGCAGCTCTAGGGGGGGCGCAGATACGCAGTATTTT,CASSSRGGADTQYF
TRBV14,-,TRBJ2-1,many,TGTGCCAGCAGCCATACTAGGACGGTCATCTACAATGAGCAGTTCTTC,CASSHTRTVIYNEQFF
TRBV4-1,-,TRBJ1-1,-,TGCGCCAGCAGCCAAGATGCCCGGGGCAGAGGGGAGGCAGCTTTCTTT,CASSQDARGRGEAAFF
TRBV7-2,-,TRBJ2-5,-,TGTGCCAGCAGCTTAGTATGGGGGGCTCAAGAGACCCAGTACTTC,CASSLVWGAQETQYF
TRBV18,-,TRBJ1-5,few,TGTGCCAGCTCGCCAGGGAGAGCCCTTAGCAATCAGCCCCAGCATTTT,CASSPGRALSNQPQHF
TRBV6-1,TRBD2,TRBJ2-5,few,TGTGCCAGCAGTGAAGTAGATTGGGAAGGGCGGGGGGAGACCCAGTACTTC,CASSEVDWEGRGETQYF
TRBV2,-,TRBJ2-4,-,TGTGCCAGCAGTGAAAAGGGCCCAGCCAAAAACATTCAGTACTTC,CASSEKGPAKNIQYF
TRBV2,TRBD1,TRBJ1-2,many,TGTGCCAGCAGGGGTAGGGGGACAGAGATGAGCTACACCTTC,CASRGRGTEMSYTF
TRBV19,-,TRBJ2-7,-,TGTGCCAGTAGCCTCAGTCGACAGTCCGGGGAGCAGTACTTC,CASSLSRQSGEQYF
TRBV28,TRBD1,TRBJ2-7,-,TGTGCCAGCAGTTTAGGGGGACAGGGGACCTACGAGCAGTACTTC,CASSLGGQGTYEQYF
TRBV19,-,TRBJ1-5,many,TGTGCCAGTAGTATTCTTGAGGGGCCCCAGCATTTT,CASSILEGPQHF
TRBV6-5,-,TRBJ2-2,-,TGTGCCAGCAGTTACAGTGGCCGAAAGAACACCGGGGAGCTGTTTTTT,CASSYSGRKNTGELFF
TRBV9,-,TRBJ2-5,few,TGTGCCAGCAGCGTAGGGAGCGGACATGACACACAGTACTTC,CASSVGSGHDTQYF